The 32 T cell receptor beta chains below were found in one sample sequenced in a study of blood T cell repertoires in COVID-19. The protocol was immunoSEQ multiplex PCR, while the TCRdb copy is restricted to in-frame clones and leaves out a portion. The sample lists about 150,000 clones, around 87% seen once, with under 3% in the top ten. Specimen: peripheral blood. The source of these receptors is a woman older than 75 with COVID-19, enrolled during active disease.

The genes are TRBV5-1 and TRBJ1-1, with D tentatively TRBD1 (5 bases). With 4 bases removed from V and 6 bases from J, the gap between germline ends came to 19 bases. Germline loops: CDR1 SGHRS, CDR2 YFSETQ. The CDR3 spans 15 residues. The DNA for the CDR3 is TGCGCCAGCAGCCCCTCCTGGGGGGGGGTGGCTGAAGCTTTCTTT. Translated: CASSPSWGGVAEAFF.

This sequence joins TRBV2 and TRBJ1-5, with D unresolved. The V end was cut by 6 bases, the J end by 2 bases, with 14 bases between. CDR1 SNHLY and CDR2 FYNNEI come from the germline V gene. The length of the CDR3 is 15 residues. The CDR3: CASRSSGAGNQPQHF. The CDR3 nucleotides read TGTGCCAGCAGGTCCTCGGGAGCGGGCAATCAGCCCCAGCATTTT.

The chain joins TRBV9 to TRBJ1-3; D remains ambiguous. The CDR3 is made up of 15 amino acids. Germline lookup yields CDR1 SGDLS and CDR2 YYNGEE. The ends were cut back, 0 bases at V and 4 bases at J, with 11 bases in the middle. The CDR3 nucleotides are TGTGCCAGCAGCGTAGTCGGGATGGCGGGAAACACCATATATTTT. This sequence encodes CASSVVGMAGNTIYF.

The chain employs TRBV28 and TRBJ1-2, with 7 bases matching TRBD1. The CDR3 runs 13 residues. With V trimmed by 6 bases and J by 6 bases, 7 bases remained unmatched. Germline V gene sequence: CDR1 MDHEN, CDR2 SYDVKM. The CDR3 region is CASRYRGRDGYTF. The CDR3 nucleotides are TGTGCCAGCAGATACAGGGGCCGGGATGGCTACACCTTC.

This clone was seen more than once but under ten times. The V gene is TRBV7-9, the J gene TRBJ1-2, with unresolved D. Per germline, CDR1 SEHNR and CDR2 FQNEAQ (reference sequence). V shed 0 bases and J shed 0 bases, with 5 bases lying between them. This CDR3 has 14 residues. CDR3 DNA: TGTGCCAGCAGCTTAGCTCCAGCTAACTATGGCTACACCTTC. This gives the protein CASSLAPANYGYTF.

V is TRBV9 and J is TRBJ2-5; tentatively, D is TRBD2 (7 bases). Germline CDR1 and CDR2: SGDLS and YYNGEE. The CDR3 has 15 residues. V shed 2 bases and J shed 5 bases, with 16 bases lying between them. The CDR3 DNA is TGTGCCAGCAGCGTCGCGGGGGCGACAACGGAGACCCAGTACTTC. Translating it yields CASSVAGATTETQYF.

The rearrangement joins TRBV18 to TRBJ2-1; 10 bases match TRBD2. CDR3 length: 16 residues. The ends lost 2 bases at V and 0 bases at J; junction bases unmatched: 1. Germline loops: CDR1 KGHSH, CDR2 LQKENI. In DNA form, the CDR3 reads TGTGCCAGCTCACCAGCTAGCGGGAGCTCCTACAATGAGCAGTTCTTC. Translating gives CASSPASGSSYNEQFF.

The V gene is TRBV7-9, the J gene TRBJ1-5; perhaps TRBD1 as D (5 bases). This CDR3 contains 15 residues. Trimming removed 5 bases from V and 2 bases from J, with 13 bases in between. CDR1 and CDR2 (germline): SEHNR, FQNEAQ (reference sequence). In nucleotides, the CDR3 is TGTGCCAGCAGCCCAGAGGGGACTGGCAATCAGCCCCAGCATTTT. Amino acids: CASSPEGTGNQPQHF.

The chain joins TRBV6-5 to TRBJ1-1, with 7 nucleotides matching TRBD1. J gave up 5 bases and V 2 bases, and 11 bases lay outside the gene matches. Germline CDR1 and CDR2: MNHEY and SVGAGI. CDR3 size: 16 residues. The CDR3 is CASSYRLTGVGTEAFF. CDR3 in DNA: TGTGCCAGCAGTTACCGATTAACAGGGGTCGGGACTGAAGCTTTCTTT.

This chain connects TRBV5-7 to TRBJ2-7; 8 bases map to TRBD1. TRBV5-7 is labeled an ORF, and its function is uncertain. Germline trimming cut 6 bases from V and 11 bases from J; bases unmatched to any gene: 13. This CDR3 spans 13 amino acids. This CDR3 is CASIMAHPGGEYF. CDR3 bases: TGTGCCAGCATTATGGCCCACCCAGGGGGCGAGTACTTC.

The CDR3 DNA follows: TGTGCCAGCAGCGCCCCTCCGGGAGGGGGGGGGTCTTATGGCTACACCTTC. Amino acid sequence: CASSAPPGGGGSYGYTF. The chain uses TRBV5-4 and TRBJ1-2; TRBD1 is a possible D gene (6 bases). The CDR3 spans 17 residues. The V end lost 4 bases, the J end lost 5 bases, and 24 bases lay between the germline ends. CDR1 is SGHNT and CDR2 is YYREEE in the germline V gene (reference sequence).

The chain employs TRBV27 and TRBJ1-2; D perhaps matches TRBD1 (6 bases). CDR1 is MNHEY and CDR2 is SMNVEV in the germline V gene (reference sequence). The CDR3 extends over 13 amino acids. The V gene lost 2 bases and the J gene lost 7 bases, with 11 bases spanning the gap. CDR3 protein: CASSLGGGSGYTF. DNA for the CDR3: TGTGCCAGCAGTTTAGGGGGGGGCTCTGGCTACACCTTC.

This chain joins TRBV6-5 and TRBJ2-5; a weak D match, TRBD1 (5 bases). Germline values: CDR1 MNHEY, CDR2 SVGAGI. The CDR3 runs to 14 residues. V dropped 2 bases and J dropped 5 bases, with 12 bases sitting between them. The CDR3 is CASSYGQGPETQYF. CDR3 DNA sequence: TGTGCCAGCAGTTACGGCCAGGGTCCGGAGACCCAGTACTTC.

CDR3 protein: CASSLTTGLDEKLFF. Written as DNA, the CDR3 is TGCGCCAGCAGCTTAACTACAGGGCTGGATGAAAAACTGTTTTTT. V usage is TRBV5-1 and J usage is TRBJ1-4; D might be TRBD1 (6 bases). Germline CDR1 reads SGHRS; CDR2 reads YFSETQ. This CDR3 has 15 residues. V shed 2 bases and J shed 6 bases, with 14 bases lying between them.

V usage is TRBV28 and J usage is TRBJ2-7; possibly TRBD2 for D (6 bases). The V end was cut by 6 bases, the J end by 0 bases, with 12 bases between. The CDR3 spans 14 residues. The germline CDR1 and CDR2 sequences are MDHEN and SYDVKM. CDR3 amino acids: CASSPGGFSYEQYF. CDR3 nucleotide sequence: TGTGCCAGCAGCCCCGGGGGATTCTCCTACGAGCAGTACTTC.

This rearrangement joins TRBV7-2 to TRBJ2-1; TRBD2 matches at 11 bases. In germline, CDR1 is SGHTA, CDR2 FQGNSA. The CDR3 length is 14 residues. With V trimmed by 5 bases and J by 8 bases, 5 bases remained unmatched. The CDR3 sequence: CASSTTSGSYEQFF. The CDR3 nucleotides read TGTGCCAGCAGCACCACTAGCGGGAGCTATGAGCAGTTCTTC.

Here the CDR3 DNA reads TGTGCCAGCAGCTTTGGACTAGCGGGAGGAATTCTCTACAATGAGCAGTTCTTC. This translates into CASSFGLAGGILYNEQFF. The rearrangement links TRBV7-8 to TRBJ2-1; TRBD2 matches 14 bases. Germline V gene lookup returns CDR1 SGHVS and CDR2 FQNEAQ. CDR3 length: 18 residues. Germline trimming cut 3 bases from V and 3 bases from J; bases unmatched to any gene: 7.

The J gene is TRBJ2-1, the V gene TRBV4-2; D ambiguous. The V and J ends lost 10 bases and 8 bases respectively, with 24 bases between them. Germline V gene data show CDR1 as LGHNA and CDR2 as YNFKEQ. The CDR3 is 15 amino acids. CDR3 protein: CATTPVGRSQDEQFF. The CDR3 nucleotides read TGTGCCACCACTCCAGTGGGCAGAAGTCAGGATGAGCAGTTCTTC.

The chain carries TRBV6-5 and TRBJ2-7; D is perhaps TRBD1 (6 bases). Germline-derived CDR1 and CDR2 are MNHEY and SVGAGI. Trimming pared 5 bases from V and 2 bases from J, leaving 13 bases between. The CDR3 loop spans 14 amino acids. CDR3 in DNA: TGTGCCAGCAGTACCCGGGACAATACCTACGAGCAGTACTTC. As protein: CASSTRDNTYEQYF.

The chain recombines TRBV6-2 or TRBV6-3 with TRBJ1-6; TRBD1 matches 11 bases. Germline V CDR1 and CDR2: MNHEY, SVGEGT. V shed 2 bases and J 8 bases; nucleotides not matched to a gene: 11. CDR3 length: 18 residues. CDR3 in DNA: TGTGCCAGCAGTTACCCTTGGACAGGGGGCGGAAGAGATTCACCCCTCCACTTT. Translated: CASSYPWTGGGRDSPLHF.

CDR3 bases: TGTGCCAGCAGCTTAGCGGGAGTTGGCAATGAGCAGTTCTTC. This sequence encodes CASSLAGVGNEQFF. V and J are TRBV11-3 and TRBJ2-1; the D gene is possibly TRBD2 (6 bases). CDR3 length: 14 residues. CDR1 is SGHNT and CDR2 is YENEEA in the germline V gene. Trimming pared 1 base from V and 6 bases from J, leaving 10 bases between.

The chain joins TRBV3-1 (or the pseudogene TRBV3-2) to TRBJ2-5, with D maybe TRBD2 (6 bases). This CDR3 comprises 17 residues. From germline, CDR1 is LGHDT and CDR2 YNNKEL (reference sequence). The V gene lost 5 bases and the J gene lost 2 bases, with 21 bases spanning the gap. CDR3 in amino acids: CASSSTMLGGLQETQYF. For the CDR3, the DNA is TGTGCCAGCAGCTCAACTATGCTTGGGGGGTTACAAGAGACCCAGTACTTC.

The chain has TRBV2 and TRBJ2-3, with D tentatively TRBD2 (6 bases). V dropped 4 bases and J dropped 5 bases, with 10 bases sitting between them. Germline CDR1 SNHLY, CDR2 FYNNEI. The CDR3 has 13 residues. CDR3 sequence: CASSVRGLDTQYF. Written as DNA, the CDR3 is TGTGCCAGCAGTGTTAGGGGACTAGATACGCAGTATTTT. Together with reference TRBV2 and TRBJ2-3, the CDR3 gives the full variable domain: EPEVTQTPSHQVTQMGQEVILRCVPISNHLYFYWYRQILGQKVEFLVSFYNNEISEKSEIFDDQFSVERPDGSNFTLKIRSTKLEDSAMYFCASSVRGLDTQYFGPGTRLTVL.

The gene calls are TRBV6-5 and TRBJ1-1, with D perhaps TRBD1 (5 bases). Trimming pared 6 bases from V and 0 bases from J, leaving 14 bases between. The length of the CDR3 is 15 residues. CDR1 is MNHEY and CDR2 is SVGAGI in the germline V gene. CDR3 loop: CASRPGYSMNTEAFF. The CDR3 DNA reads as TGTGCCAGCAGACCAGGGTATTCGATGAACACTGAAGCTTTCTTT.

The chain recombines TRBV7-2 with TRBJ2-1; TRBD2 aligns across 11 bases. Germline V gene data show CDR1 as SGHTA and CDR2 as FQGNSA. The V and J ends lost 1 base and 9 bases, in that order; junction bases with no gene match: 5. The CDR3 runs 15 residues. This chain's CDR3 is CASSLGLAGRGEQFF. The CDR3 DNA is TGTGCCAGCAGCTTAGGACTAGCGGGAAGGGGTGAGCAGTTCTTC.

DNA for the CDR3: TGTGCCAGCAGCTTAGCGCAGATCCAAGAGACCCAGTACTTC. Its protein is CASSLAQIQETQYF. The chain employs TRBV7-2 and TRBJ2-5; D unclear. This CDR3 contains 14 residues. Trimming took off 0 bases at V and 1 base at J, with 6 bases between the two ends. Germline values: CDR1 SGHTA, CDR2 FQGNSA.

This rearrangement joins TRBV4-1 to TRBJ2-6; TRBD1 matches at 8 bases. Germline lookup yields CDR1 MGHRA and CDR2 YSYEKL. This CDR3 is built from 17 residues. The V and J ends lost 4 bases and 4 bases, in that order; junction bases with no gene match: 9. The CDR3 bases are TGCGCCAGCAGCCCCGCGGGACAGGCATTGGGGGCCAACGTCCTGACTTTC. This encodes CASSPAGQALGANVLTF.

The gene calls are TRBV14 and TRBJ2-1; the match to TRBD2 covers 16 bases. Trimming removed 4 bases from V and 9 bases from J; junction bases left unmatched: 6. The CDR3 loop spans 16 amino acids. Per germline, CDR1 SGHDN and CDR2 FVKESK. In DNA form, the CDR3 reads TGTGCCAGCAGCCCCCCGGGACTAGCGGGAGGGGGTGAGCAGTTCTTC. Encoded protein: CASSPPGLAGGGEQFF.

The CDR3 region has the DNA TGTGCCAGCAGCCTACGCCGGACAGACGAGCAGTACTTC. Its protein is CASSLRRTDEQYF. This rearrangement joins TRBV6-2 or TRBV6-3 to TRBJ2-7; possibly TRBD1 for D (6 bases). Germline CDR1 MNHEY, CDR2 SVGEGT. The V and J ends lost 6 bases and 5 bases respectively, with 14 bases between them. The CDR3 covers 13 residues.

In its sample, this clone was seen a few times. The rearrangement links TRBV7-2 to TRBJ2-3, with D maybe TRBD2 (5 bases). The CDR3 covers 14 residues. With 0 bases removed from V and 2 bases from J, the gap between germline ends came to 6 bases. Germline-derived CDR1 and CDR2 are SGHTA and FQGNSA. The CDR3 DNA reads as TGTGCCAGCAGCTTAGCGGGAGTCACAGATACGCAGTATTTT. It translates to CASSLAGVTDTQYF. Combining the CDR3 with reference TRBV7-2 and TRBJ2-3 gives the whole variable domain GAGVSQSPSNKVTEKGKDVELRCDPISGHTALYWYRQSLGQGLEFLIYFQGNSAPDKSGLPSDRFSAERTGGSVSTLTIQRTQQEDSAVYLCASSLAGVTDTQYFGPGTRLTVL.

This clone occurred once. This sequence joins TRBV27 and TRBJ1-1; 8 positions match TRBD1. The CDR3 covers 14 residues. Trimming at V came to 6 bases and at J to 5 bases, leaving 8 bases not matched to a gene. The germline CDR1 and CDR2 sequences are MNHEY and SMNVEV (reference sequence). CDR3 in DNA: TGTGCCAGCAGGACGAGGGACAGGCCTACTGAAGCTTTCTTT. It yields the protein CASRTRDRPTEAFF.

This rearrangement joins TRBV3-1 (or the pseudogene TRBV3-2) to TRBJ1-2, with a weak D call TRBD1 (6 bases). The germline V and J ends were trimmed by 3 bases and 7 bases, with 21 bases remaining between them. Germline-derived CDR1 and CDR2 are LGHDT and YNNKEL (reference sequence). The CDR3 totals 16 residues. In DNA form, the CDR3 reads TGTGCCAGCAGCCACAGGGGACACAGGGATGGTGGTGGCTACACCTTC. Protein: CASSHRGHRDGGGYTF.